Listed below are T cell receptor beta chains from one sample, sequenced in a study of long-term antiretroviral therapy in people with HIV. Repertoires were generated with immunoSEQ multiplex PCR, while TCRdb's copy carries only in-frame clones and drops some. The sample contains about 20,000 clones, 80% to 95% of which appear only once. The source was unsorted PBMCs, collected 4.4 years after starting antiretroviral therapy. These receptors were collected from a woman in her forties or fifties with HIV. Both conserved end residues are part of each CDR3. The D gene is left open where the match is weak. Expanded clones get a size class; other rows say once, few or many, or leave the size out.

j_gene | abundance | v_gene | d_gene | len | CDR3nt | CDR3aa
TRBJ1-5 | few | TRBV7-6 | . | 15 | TGTGCCAGCAGCCCTGGGGGGGTAGGCAATCAGCCCCAGCATTTT | CASSPGGVGNQPQHF
TRBJ1-6 | . | TRBV6-6 | . | 14 | TGTGCCAGCAGTTACGGGCAAGGCGGGCACCCCCTCCACTTT | CASSYGQGGHPLHF
TRBJ2-7 | few | TRBV4-2 | . | 12 | TGTGCCAGCCGGGACTTGAGGTACGAGCAGTACTTC | CASRDLRYEQYF
TRBJ1-2 | once | TRBV6-6 | TRBD1 | 16 | TGTGCCAGCAGTCCCGGGACAGGGGGCCCATTGTATGGCTACACCTTC | CASSPGTGGPLYGYTF
TRBJ1-1 | . | TRBV7-9 | TRBD1 | 14 | TGTGCCAGCAGCCGGGGACAGGTAGACGGTGAAGCTTTCTTT | CASSRGQVDGEAFF
TRBJ1-1 | . | TRBV30 | TRBD1 | 12 | TGTGCCGGGGGACAGCCGAACACTGAAGCTTTCTTT | CAGGQPNTEAFF
TRBJ1-1 | . | TRBV19 | . | 16 | TGTGCCAGTAGTATTGGGTTACAGGAGATGAACACTGAAGCTTTCTTT | CASSIGLQEMNTEAFF
TRBJ1-1 | once | TRBV4-1 | . | 15 | TGCGCCAGCAGCCAATATGAGGGCGCGGGGACTGAAGCTTTCTTT | CASSQYEGAGTEAFF
TRBJ2-3 | . | TRBV30 | . | 12 | TGTGCCTGGAACCAGGGCACAGATACGCAGTATTTT | CAWNQGTDTQYF
TRBJ1-3 | . | TRBV6-5 | . | 16 | TGTGCCAGCAGTTACTCACAGGCGAGCTCTGGAAACACCATATATTTT | CASSYSQASSGNTIYF
TRBJ2-5 | . | TRBV19 | . | 14 | TGTGCCAGTAGTATTTCTCGGTCTCAAGAGACCCAGTACTTC | CASSISRSQETQYF
TRBJ2-7 | . | TRBV27 | . | 12 | TGTGCCAGCAGTTTGGGGGGGGCAGAACCGTACTTC | CASSLGGAEPYF
TRBJ1-2 | . | TRBV7-9 | . | 15 | TGTGCCAGCAGCTTAGATGTCCCCGGGGAGGGCGGCTACACCTTC | CASSLDVPGEGGYTF
TRBJ2-7 | . | TRBV5-1 | . | 14 | TGCGCCAGCAGCCCTGTGCAGGACTCCTACGAGCAGTACTTC | CASSPVQDSYEQYF
TRBJ2-3 | . | TRBV10-3 | TRBD2 | 17 | TGTGCCATCAGGCCGAGGGGACTAGCGACTAGCACAGATACGCAGTATTTT | CAIRPRGLATSTDTQYF
TRBJ1-6 | . | TRBV28 | TRBD1 | 14 | TGTGCCAGCAGCCGGGGACAGGGTAAATCACCCCTCCACTTT | CASSRGQGKSPLHF
TRBJ2-7 | . | TRBV6-1 | . | 18 | TGTGCCAGCAGTGAAAGGGGGGGTCAGTTGGGCAGTCCCTACGAGCAGTACTTC | CASSERGGQLGSPYEQYF
TRBJ2-6 | . | TRBV30 | . | 15 | TGTGCCTGGAGTGTACAACGCTCTGGGGCCAACGTCCTGACTTTC | CAWSVQRSGANVLTF
TRBJ2-7 | . | TRBV11-1 | TRBD2 | 16 | TGTGCCAGCAGCTCACCGGGACTAGCGGGGGGTTACGAGCAGTACTTC | CASSSPGLAGGYEQYF
TRBJ1-2 | . | TRBV16 | . | 16 | TGTGCCAGCAGCCACCAGGACAGCGGGATACCCTATGGCTACACCTTC | CASSHQDSGIPYGYTF
TRBJ1-2 | . | TRBV7-8 | TRBD1 | 15 | TGTGCCAGCCGGACAGGTGACATATCTAACTATGGCTACACCTTC | CASRTGDISNYGYTF
TRBJ1-2 | once | TRBV29-1 | . | 12 | TGCAGCGGGGGGGGGCCTAACTATGGCTACACCTTC | CSGGGPNYGYTF
TRBJ2-1 | . | TRBV9 | . | 15 | TGTGCCAGCAGCGGGACCGGGTCCTCCTACAATGAGCAGTTCTTC | CASSGTGSSYNEQFF
TRBJ2-1 | . | TRBV2 | TRBD1 | 15 | TGTGCCAGCAGTGAAGTAGACAGGGGGAACAATGAGCAGTTCTTC | CASSEVDRGNNEQFF
TRBJ2-7 | . | TRBV10-3 | TRBD1 | 16 | TGTGCCATCAGTGAAGTTAGGACAGGGGGCTCCTACGAGCAGTACTTC | CAISEVRTGGSYEQYF
TRBJ1-4 | . | TRBV2 | . | 16 | TGTGCCAGCAGTAGACAGAAACTAGGCACTAATGAAAAACTGTTTTTT | CASSRQKLGTNEKLFF
TRBJ2-7 | once | TRBV5-1 | TRBD2 | 15 | TGCGCCAGCAGCTGGACTAGCGGGGGCACCTACGAGCAGTACTTC | CASSWTSGGTYEQYF
TRBJ1-3 | once | TRBV6-5 | . | 15 | TGTGCCAGCAGTTACGCGTCTCCCGGGGGAAACACCATATATTTT | CASSYASPGGNTIYF
TRBJ2-1 | . | TRBV10-3 | . | 12 | TGTGCCATCAGCCTAGCATTAACTGAGCAGTTCTTC | CAISLALTEQFF
TRBJ1-2 | . | TRBV30 | TRBD1 | 14 | TGTGCCTGGAGTGAAGTGGACAGGATCTATGGCTACACCTTC | CAWSEVDRIYGYTF
TRBJ2-5 | . | TRBV11-2 | . | 14 | TGTGCCAGCAGCAGAGGAGACCCCGAGGAGACCCAGTACTTC | CASSRGDPEETQYF
TRBJ1-1 | . | TRBV5-1 | . | 13 | TGCGCCAGCAGCTTGGAACGGCGGGTTGAAGCTTTCTTT | CASSLERRVEAFF
TRBJ1-5 | . | TRBV19 | . | 14 | TGTGCCAGTTCCGGGGCCCTCTCCGGGGGAGCCCAGCATTTT | CASSGALSGGAQHF
TRBJ2-5 | . | TRBV10-1 | . | 16 | TGCGCCAGCAGTGAGTCGGCGGGGAGCGGACAAGAGACCCAGTACTTC | CASSESAGSGQETQYF
TRBJ1-1 | . | TRBV6-1 | TRBD1 | 15 | TGTGCCAGCACCCCCCGGGACAGGTCCAACACTGAAGCTTTCTTT | CASTPRDRSNTEAFF
TRBJ2-3 | once | TRBV30 | TRBD1 | 15 | TGTGCCTGGGGGCGGACAGGGGCAAACACAGATACGCAGTATTTT | CAWGRTGANTDTQYF
TRBJ2-7 | . | TRBV7-2 | . | 13 | TGTGCCAGCAGCTTTGGACGGCCCTACGAGCAGTACTTC | CASSFGRPYEQYF
TRBJ2-2 | . | TRBV7-9 | . | 15 | TGTGCCAGCAGCTTAGCTTACCAAAACACCGGGGAGCTGTTTTTT | CASSLAYQNTGELFF
TRBJ2-1 | . | TRBV4-3 | . | 14 | TGCGCCAGCAGCCCGGGACTCGACTACAATGAGCAGTTCTTC | CASSPGLDYNEQFF
TRBJ1-1 | . | TRBV7-3 | TRBD1 | 14 | TGTGCCAGCAGCAAACAGGGGGGGAACACTGAAGCTTTCTTT | CASSKQGGNTEAFF
TRBJ1-1 | few | TRBV9 | . | 14 | TGTGCCAGCAGCGTAGCCACCGAGAACACTGAAGCTTTCTTT | CASSVATENTEAFF
TRBJ1-4 | . | TRBV19 | TRBD1 | 15 | TGTGCCAGTAGTCCCGGGACAGGTCAAAATGAAAAACTGTTTTTT | CASSPGTGQNEKLFF
TRBJ2-7 | once | TRBV6-1 | . | 14 | TGTGCCAGCAGTGTCGAGTTTTTCTCCTACGAGCAGTACTTC | CASSVEFFSYEQYF
TRBJ2-2 | . | TRBV27 | . | 17 | TGTGCCAGCAGTTTCGGAGGACCGGGATGGGACACCGGGGAGCTGTTTTTT | CASSFGGPGWDTGELFF
TRBJ2-3 | . | TRBV7-2 | TRBD1 | 15 | TGTGCCAGTGGGCTGAGGGGGCGGGTGGCAGATACGCAGTATTTT | CASGLRGRVADTQYF
TRBJ1-2 | once | TRBV6-5 | . | 11 | TGTGCCAGCAGGAAAAACTATGGCTACACCTTC | CASRKNYGYTF
TRBJ2-7 | . | TRBV11-1 | . | 15 | TGTGCCAGCAGCTTAGAGGTCGGCAGAGGCTACGAGCAGTACTTC | CASSLEVGRGYEQYF
TRBJ1-3 | . | TRBV11-2 | . | 17 | TGTGCCAGCAGCTTAGATTGGCAGGGGAGCTCTGGAAACACCATATATTTT | CASSLDWQGSSGNTIYF
TRBJ1-2 | . | TRBV10-3 | TRBD1 | 15 | TGTGCCATCAGTGATATTGACAGGGGATGGGGTGGCTACACCTTC | CAISDIDRGWGGYTF
TRBJ2-1 | . | TRBV7-8 | TRBD1 | 15 | TGTGCCAGCCCAAGGGAGGGACAGGGGAACAATGAGCAGTTCTTC | CASPREGQGNNEQFF
TRBJ1-4 | . | TRBV19 | . | 14 | TGTGCCAGTAGTATGGGGCAGACTAATGAAAAACTGTTTTTT | CASSMGQTNEKLFF
TRBJ2-5 | . | TRBV7-9 | . | 12 | TGTGCCAGCAGCCTCGGAGGGCAGACCCAGTACTTC | CASSLGGQTQYF
TRBJ2-6 | . | TRBV7-9 | TRBD2 | 16 | TGTGCCAGCAGCCCGGGGGGGATCGTTGGGGCCAACGTCCTGACTTTC | CASSPGGIVGANVLTF